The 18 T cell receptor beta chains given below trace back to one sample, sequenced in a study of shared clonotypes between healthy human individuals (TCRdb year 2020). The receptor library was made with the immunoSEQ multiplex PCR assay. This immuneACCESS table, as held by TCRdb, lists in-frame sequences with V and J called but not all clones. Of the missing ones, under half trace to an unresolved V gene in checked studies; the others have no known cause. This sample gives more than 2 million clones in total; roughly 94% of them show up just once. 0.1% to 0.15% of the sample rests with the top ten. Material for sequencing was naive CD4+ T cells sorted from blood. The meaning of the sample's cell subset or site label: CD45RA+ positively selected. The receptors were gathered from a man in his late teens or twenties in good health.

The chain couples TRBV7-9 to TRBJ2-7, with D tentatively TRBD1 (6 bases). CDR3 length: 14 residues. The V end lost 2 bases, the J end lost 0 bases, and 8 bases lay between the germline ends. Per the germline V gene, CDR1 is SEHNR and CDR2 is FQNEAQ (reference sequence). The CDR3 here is CASSLRDNSYEQYF. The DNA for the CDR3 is TGTGCCAGCAGCTTACGGGACAACTCCTACGAGCAGTACTTC.

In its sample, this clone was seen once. The CDR3 spells CASSAQGLYNEQFF. In DNA form, the CDR3 reads TGTGCCAGTAGTGCGCAGGGGCTCTACAATGAGCAGTTCTTC. The rearrangement uses TRBV19 and TRBJ2-1, with a possible D match to TRBD1 (6 bases). CDR1 and CDR2 (germline): LNHDA, SQIVND (reference sequence). This CDR3 region has 14 residues. The V end was cut by 5 bases, the J end by 3 bases, with 11 bases between.

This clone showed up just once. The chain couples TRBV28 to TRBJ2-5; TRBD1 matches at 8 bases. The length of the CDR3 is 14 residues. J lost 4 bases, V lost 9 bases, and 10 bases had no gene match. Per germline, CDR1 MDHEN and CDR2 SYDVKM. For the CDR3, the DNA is TGTGCCAGTGGATTCGGACAGGGCATAGAGACCCAGTACTTC. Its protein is CASGFGQGIETQYF. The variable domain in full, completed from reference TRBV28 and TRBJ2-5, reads DVKVTQSSRYLVKRTGEKVFLECVQDMDHENMFWYRQDPGLGLRLIYFSYDVKMKEKGDIPEGYSVSREKKERFSLILESASTNQTSMYLCASGFGQGIETQYFGPGTRLLVL.

In DNA form, the CDR3 reads TGTGCCAGCAGTTCCCCGGACGGTAGCTCCTACAATGAGCAGTTCTTC. This encodes CASSSPDGSSYNEQFF. This sequence joins TRBV28 and TRBJ2-1; the D is unclear. This CDR3 spans 16 amino acids. V was clipped by 4 bases and J by 0 bases, with 13 bases between them. The germline V gene has CDR1 MDHEN and CDR2 SYDVKM. Based on the CDR3 plus reference TRBV28 and TRBJ2-1, the full variable domain is DVKVTQSSRYLVKRTGEKVFLECVQDMDHENMFWYRQDPGLGLRLIYFSYDVKMKEKGDIPEGYSVSREKKERFSLILESASTNQTSMYLCASSSPDGSSYNEQFFGPGTRLTVL.

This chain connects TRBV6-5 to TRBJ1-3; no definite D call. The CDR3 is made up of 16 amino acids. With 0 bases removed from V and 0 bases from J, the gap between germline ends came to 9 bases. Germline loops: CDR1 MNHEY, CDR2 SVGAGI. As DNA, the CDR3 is TGTGCCAGCAGTTACTCAAGGGCAGCCTCTGGAAACACCATATATTTT. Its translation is CASSYSRAASGNTIYF.

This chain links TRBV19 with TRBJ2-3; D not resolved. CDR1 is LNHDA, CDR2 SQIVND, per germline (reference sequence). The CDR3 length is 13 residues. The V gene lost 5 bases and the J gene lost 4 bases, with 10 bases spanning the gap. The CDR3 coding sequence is TGTGCCAGTAGTCAACTTAGGGCAGATACGCAGTATTTT. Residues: CASSQLRADTQYF.

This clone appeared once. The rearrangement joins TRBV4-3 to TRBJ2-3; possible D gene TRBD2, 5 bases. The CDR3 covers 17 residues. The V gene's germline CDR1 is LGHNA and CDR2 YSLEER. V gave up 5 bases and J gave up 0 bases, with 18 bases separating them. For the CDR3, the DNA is TGCGCCAGCAGCGATCTAGCTGGGGTAGGGAGCACAGATACGCAGTATTTT. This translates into CASSDLAGVGSTDTQYF.

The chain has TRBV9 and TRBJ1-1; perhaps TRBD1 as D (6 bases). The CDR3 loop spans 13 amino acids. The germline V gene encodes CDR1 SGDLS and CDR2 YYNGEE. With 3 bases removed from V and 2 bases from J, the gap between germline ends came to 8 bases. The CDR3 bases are TGTGCCAGCAGCGGGGGACATAACACTGAAGCTTTCTTT. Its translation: CASSGGHNTEAFF. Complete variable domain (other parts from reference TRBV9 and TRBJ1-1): DSGVTQTPKHLITATGQRVTLRCSPRSGDLSVYWYQQSLDQGLQFLIQYYNGEERAKGNILERFSAQQFPDLHSELNLSSLELGDSALYFCASSGGHNTEAFFGQGTRLTVV.

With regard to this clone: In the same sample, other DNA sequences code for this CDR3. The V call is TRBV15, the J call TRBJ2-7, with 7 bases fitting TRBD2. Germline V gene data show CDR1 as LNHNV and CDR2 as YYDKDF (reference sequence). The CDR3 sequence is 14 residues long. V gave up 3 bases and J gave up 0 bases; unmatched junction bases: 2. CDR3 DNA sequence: TGTGCCACCAGCAGGGGCGGGAGCTCCTACGAGCAGTACTTC. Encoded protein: CATSRGGSSYEQYF.

The CDR3 bases are TGTGCCAGCAGCTCCACAGGGGATCCCACCTTC. Amino acids: CASSSTGDPTF. V and J are TRBV7-3 and TRBJ1-2; TRBD1 matches 7 bases. The CDR3 runs 11 residues. V was pared by 4 bases and J by 13 bases, with 6 bases of the junction left unmatched. Germline values: CDR1 SGHTA, CDR2 FQGTGA.

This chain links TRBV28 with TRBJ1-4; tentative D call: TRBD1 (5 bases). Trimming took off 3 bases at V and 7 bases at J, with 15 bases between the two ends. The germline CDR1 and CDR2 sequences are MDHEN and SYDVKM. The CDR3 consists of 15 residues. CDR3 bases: TGTGCCAGCAGTTTCCGAGGGGCACGGGGTGAAAAACTGTTTTTT. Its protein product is CASSFRGARGEKLFF.

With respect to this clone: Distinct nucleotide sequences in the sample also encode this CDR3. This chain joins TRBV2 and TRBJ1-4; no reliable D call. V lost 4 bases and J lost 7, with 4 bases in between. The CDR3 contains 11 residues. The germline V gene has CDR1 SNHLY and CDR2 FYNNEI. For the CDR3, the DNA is TGTGCCAGCAGTGTAGGTGAAAAACTGTTTTTT. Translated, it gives CASSVGEKLFF.

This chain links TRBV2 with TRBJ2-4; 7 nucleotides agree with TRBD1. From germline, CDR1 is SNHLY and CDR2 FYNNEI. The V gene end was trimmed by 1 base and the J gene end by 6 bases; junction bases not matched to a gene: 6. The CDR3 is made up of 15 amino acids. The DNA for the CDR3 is TGTGCCAGCAGTGAAGACTGGGCAGGGGGAAACATTCAGTACTTC. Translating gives CASSEDWAGGNIQYF.

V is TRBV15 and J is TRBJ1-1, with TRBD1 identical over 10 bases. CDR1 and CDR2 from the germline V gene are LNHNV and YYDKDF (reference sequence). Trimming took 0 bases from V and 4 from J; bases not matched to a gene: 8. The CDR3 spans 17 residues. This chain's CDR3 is CATSRDRWGQGSTEAFF. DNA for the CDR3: TGTGCCACCAGCAGAGATCGATGGGGACAGGGGAGCACTGAAGCTTTCTTT.

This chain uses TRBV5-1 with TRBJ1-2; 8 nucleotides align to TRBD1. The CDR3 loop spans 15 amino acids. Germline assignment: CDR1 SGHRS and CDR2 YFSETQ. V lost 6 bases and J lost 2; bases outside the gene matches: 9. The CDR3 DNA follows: TGCGCCAGCACCGAAGGGGACAGGAACAACTATGGCTACACCTTC. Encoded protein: CASTEGDRNNYGYTF. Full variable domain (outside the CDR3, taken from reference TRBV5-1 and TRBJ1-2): KAGVTQTPRYLIKTRGQQVTLSCSPISGHRSVSWYQQTPGQGLQFLFEYFSETQRNKGNFPGRFSGRQFSNSRSEMNVSTLELGDSALYLCASTEGDRNNYGYTFGSGTRLTVV.

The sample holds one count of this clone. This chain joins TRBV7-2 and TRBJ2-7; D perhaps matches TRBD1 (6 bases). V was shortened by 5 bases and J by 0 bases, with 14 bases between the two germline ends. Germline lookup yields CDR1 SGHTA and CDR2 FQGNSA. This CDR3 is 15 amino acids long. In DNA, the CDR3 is TGTGCCAGCAGCAGGAACAGGGTCAGCTCCTACGAGCAGTACTTC. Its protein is CASSRNRVSSYEQYF.

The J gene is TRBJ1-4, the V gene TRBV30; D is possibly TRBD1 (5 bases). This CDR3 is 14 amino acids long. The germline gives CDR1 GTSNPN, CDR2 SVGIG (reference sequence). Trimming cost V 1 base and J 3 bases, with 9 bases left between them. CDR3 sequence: CAWSGGAANEKLFF. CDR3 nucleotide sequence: TGTGCCTGGAGTGGAGGGGCAGCTAATGAAAAACTGTTTTTT.

The CDR3 nucleotides read TGTGCCAGCAGCTCTGACCTGACGGTTAACACTGAAGCTTTCTTT. It translates to CASSSDLTVNTEAFF. The chain carries TRBV5-6 and TRBJ1-1; no clear D. The germline V gene encodes CDR1 SGHDT and CDR2 YYEEEE. Trimming shortened V by 3 bases and J by 2 bases, and 14 bases separated the two germline ends. The CDR3 is 15 amino acids.